Listed below are T cell receptor beta chains from one sample, sequenced in a study of cytomegalovirus exposure and HLA in healthy donors. Produced via immunoSEQ multiplex PCR; TCRdb's table is partial and in-frame only. This sample's clone table lists 55,000 or so clones. Sequencing was performed on PBMCs. The origin of the receptors is a woman under 40 in good health and CMV-seropositive. CDR3s include the opening cysteine and the closing phenylalanine or tryptophan. A D gene is named only where the DNA matches it firmly.

j_call,d_call,v_call,cdr3_length,cdr3_nt,cdr3_aa
TRBJ2-7,TRBD2,TRBV6-1,15,TGTGCCAGCAGTGAAGCCGACGGGAGGCAGTACGAGCAGTACTTC,CASSEADGRQYEQYF
TRBJ2-5,TRBD1,TRBV5-1,15,TGCGCCAGCAGCACCCGGACAGGGAAGGGAGAGACCCAGTACTTC,CASSTRTGKGETQYF
TRBJ2-7,.,TRBV2,14,TGTGCCAGCGCGGAGGAAATGAGCTCCTACGAGCAGTACTTC,CASAEEMSSYEQYF
TRBJ1-6,.,TRBV7-2,16,TGTGCCAGCAGCTTAAACGGAGGGGCGAATAATTCACCCCTCCACTTT,CASSLNGGANNSPLHF
TRBJ1-3,.,TRBV5-1,16,TGCGCCAGCAGCCCGGGACTTTCCTCCTCTGGAAACACCATATATTTT,CASSPGLSSSGNTIYF
TRBJ2-7,TRBD1,TRBV19,16,TGTGCCAGTAGTCGTGGATGGGGACAGGGGGGCTACGAGCAGTACTTC,CASSRGWGQGGYEQYF
TRBJ2-3,.,TRBV11-2,14,TGTGCCAGCAGCTTAATGCACTCCACAGATACGCAGTATTTT,CASSLMHSTDTQYF
TRBJ2-1,TRBD1,TRBV28,17,TGTGCCAGCAGTACCTTATCAGACAGGGGTCCCTACAATGAGCAGTTCTTC,CASSTLSDRGPYNEQFF
TRBJ1-5,.,TRBV7-9,14,TGTGCCAGCAGCTTAGCGGTAGGGGATCAGCCCCAGCATTTT,CASSLAVGDQPQHF
TRBJ1-2,.,TRBV15,16,TGTGCCACCAGCAGAGGGTTTAATATGCCCAGCTATGGCTACACCTTC,CATSRGFNMPSYGYTF
TRBJ2-7,TRBD2,TRBV30,18,TGTGCCTGGAGTAGCGGGCTAGCGGGAGGGCCCGTTACATACGAGCAGTACTTC,CAWSSGLAGGPVTYEQYF
TRBJ2-1,.,TRBV7-2,17,TGTGCCAGCAGCTTAGCGGGGGGGCCGGCAGTTTACAATGAGCAGTTCTTC,CASSLAGGPAVYNEQFF
TRBJ2-2,.,TRBV30,14,TGTGCCTGGAGTGTACTACGGAAGGCCGGGGAGCTGTTTTTT,CAWSVLRKAGELFF
TRBJ2-2,TRBD1,TRBV13,16,TGTGCCAGCAGCTACCCCCGGGACAGGGCCTTAAGGGAGCTGTTTTTT,CASSYPRDRALRELFF
TRBJ2-1,.,TRBV7-9,18,TGTGCCAGCAGCTCATACCGGACAGTCCTGATACACTACAATGAGCAGTTCTTC,CASSSYRTVLIHYNEQFF
TRBJ2-7,TRBD1,TRBV28,16,TGTGCCAGCAGTTTAACGTCGGGACAGGGTTCCTACGAGCAGTACTTC,CASSLTSGQGSYEQYF
TRBJ1-3,.,TRBV6-1,14,TGTGCCAGCCGTCCCAGGGCGTCTGGAAACACCATATATTTT,CASRPRASGNTIYF
TRBJ1-2,.,TRBV29-1,12,TGCAGCGCCGAGAACAGGGACTATGGCTACACCTTC,CSAENRDYGYTF
TRBJ1-1,TRBD1,TRBV28,13,TGTGCCAGCAGGGAACAGGGGGCGAGTGAAGCTTTCTTT,CASREQGASEAFF
TRBJ1-5,.,TRBV5-6,15,TGTGCCAGCAGCTACGGACAGAACCGTCCTCAGCCCCAGCATTTT,CASSYGQNRPQPQHF
TRBJ2-2,.,TRBV13,13,TGTGCCAGCAGGGGACTGACCACCGGGGAGCTGTTTTTT,CASRGLTTGELFF
TRBJ1-6,.,TRBV19,16,TGTGCCAGTAGAAAATGGGGCCGGGAGCCAAATTCACCCCTCCACTTT,CASRKWGREPNSPLHF
TRBJ2-1,TRBD2,TRBV5-1,15,TGCGCCAGCAGCTTGGGGGGGACTAGAGGCAATGAGCAGTTCTTC,CASSLGGTRGNEQFF